This T cell receptor (beta chain) was obtained from a study of radiotherapy plus CTLA-4 blockade in lung cancer. Study at large: Disease control was seen in 31% of patients, objective responses in 15% to 20%. Study outcomes and limitations: Alongside interferon-beta, early blood T cell clone dynamics were reportedly the best predictor of response.

Ipilimumab CTLA-4 blockade and focal radiation were given to patients with chemo-refractory metastatic non-small-cell lung cancer. The CDR3 runs 12 residues. V lost 5 bases and J 8 bases, leaving 7 bases between the germline ends. Germline V gene sequence: CDR1 MNHEY, CDR2 SVGAGI. This clone was counted a few times. Its cognate antigen is unknown. Clones were sequenced by immunoSEQ multiplex PCR, and TCRdb holds only the in-frame ones, with some missing. The profile shows approximately 40,000 clones, 65% to 90% of them singletons. Sequencing was performed on peripheral blood, taken from a patient treated with radiotherapy plus ipilimumab. The V gene is TRBV6-5, the J gene TRBJ1-6; D ambiguous. The receptor's source is a human donor with non-small cell lung cancer whose response to radiotherapy plus ipilimumab could not be evaluated. CDR3 sequence: CASSGGDSPLHF. As DNA, the CDR3 is TGTGCCAGCAGTGGTGGAGATTCACCCCTCCACTTT.